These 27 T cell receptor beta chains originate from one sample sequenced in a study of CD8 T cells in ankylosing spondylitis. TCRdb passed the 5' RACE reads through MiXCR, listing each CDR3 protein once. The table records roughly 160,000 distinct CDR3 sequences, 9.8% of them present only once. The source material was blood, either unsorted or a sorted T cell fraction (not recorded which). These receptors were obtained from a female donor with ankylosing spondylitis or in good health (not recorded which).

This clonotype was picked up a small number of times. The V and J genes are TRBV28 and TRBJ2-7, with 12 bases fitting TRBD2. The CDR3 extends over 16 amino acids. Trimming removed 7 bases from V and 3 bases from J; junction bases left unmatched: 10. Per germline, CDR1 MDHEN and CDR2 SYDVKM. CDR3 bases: TGTGCCAGCAAAAGCCGCAGACTAGCGGGAGTCTACGAGCAGTACTTC. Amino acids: CASKSRRLAGVYEQYF. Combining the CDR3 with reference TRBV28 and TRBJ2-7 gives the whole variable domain DVKVTQSSRYLVKRTGEKVFLECVQDMDHENMFWYRQDPGLGLRLIYFSYDVKMKEKGDIPEGYSVSREKKERFSLILESASTNQTSMYLCASKSRRLAGVYEQYFGPGTRLTVT.

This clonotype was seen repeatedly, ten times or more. CDR3 sequence (DNA): TGTGCCAGCAGTTCTAGCGGAGCCTACAATGAGCAGTTCTTC. It is translated as CASSSSGAYNEQFF. The rearrangement joins TRBV6-2 or TRBV6-3 to TRBJ2-1, with 7 bases matching TRBD2. Germline lookup yields CDR1 MNHEY and CDR2 SVGEGT. Trimming removed 4 bases from V and 2 bases from J; junction bases left unmatched: 2. This CDR3 is 14 amino acids long.

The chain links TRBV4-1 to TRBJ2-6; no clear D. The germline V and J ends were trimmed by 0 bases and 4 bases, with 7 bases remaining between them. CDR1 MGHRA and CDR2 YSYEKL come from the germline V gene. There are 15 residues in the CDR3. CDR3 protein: CASSQEAGGANVLTF. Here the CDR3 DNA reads TGCGCCAGCAGCCAAGAGGCTGGGGGGGCCAACGTCCTGACTTTC.

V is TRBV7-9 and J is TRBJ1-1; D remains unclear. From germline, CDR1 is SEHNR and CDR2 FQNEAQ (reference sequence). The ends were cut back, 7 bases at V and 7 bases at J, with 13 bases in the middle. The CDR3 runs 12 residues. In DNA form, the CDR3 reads TGTGCCAGCACCCTGAGCCAGGATGAAGCTTTCTTT. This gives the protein CASTLSQDEAFF.

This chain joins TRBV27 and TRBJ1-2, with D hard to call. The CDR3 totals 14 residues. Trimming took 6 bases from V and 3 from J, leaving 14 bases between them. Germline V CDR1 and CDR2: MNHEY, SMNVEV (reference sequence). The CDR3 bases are TGTGCCAGCAGAAGAGGGTCATGGGACTATGGCTACACCTTC. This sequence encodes CASRRGSWDYGYTF.

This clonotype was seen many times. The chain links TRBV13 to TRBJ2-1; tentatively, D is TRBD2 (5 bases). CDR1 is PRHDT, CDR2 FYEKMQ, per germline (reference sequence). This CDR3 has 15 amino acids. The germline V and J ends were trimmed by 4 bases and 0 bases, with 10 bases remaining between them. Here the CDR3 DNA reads TGTGCCAGCAGCTCCGTCGGAGGCTCCTACAATGAGCAGTTCTTC. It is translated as CASSSVGGSYNEQFF. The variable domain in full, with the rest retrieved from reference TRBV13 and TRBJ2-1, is AAGVIQSPRHLIKEKRETATLKCYPIPRHDTVYWYQQGPGQDPQFLISFYEKMQSDKGSIPDRFSAQQFSDYHSELNMSSLELGDSALYFCASSSVGGSYNEQFFGPGTRLTVL.

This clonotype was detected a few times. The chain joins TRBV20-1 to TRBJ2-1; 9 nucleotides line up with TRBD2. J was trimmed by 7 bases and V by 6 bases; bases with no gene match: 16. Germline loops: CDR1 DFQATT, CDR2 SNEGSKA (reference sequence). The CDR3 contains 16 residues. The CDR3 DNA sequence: TGCAGTGCCGGAGAGGCTAGCGGGACCCTGGGGAATGAGCAGTTCTTC. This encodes CSAGEASGTLGNEQFF.

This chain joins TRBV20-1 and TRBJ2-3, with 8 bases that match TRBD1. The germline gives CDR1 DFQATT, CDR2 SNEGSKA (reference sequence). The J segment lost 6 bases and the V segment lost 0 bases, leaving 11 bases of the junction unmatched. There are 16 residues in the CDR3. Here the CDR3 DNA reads TGCAGTGCTAGAGATCGGTCAGGGGGCTTGAGGGATACGCAGTATTTT. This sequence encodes CSARDRSGGLRDTQYF.

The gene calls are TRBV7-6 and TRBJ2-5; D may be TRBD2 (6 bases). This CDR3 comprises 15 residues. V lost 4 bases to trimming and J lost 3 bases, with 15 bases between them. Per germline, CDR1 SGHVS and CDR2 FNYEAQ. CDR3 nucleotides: TGTGCCAGCAGCTCCACCCCTCAGCGGGAAGAGACCCAGTACTTC. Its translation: CASSSTPQREETQYF.

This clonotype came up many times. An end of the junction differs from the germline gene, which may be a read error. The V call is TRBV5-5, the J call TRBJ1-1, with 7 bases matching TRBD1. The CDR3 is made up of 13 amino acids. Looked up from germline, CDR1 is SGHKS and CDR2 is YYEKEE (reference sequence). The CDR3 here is CASSVTGNPEAFF. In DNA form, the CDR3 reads TGTGCCAGCAGCGTGACAGGGAACCCTGAAGCTTTCTTT.

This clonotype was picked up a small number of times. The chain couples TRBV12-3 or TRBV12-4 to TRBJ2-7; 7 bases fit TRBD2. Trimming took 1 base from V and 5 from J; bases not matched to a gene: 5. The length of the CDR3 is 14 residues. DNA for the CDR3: TGTGCCAGCAGTTTAGGGCGGGAGCTCGACGAGCAGTACTTC. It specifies CASSLGRELDEQYF.

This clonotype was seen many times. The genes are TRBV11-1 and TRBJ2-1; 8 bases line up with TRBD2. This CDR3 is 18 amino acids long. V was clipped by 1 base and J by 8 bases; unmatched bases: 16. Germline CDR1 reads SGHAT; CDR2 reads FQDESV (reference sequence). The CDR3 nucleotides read TGTGCCAGCAGCTTAGAAGTGAAACGGGAGGGCAGATGGGATGAGCAGTTCTTC. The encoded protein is CASSLEVKREGRWDEQFF.

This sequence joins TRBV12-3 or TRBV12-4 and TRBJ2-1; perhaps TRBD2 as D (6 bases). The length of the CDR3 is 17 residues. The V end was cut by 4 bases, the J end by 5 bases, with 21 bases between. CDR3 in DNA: TGTGCCAGCAGTTGGGGGGTAGCGAGCCTATCTAACAATGAGCAGTTCTTC. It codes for CASSWGVASLSNNEQFF.

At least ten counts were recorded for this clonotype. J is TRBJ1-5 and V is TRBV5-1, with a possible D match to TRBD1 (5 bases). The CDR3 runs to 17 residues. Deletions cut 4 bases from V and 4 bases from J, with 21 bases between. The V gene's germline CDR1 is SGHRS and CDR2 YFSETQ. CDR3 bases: TGCGCCAGCAGCCGTCCACTACAGGACACTCTAAATCAGCCCCAGCATTTT. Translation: CASSRPLQDTLNQPQHF.

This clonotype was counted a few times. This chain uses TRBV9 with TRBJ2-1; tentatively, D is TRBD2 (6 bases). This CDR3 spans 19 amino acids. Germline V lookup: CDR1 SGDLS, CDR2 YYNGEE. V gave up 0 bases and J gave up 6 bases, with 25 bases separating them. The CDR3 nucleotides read TGTGCCAGCAGCGTAGCTCAAGGTGTGCGGGACCAACATGCCAATGAGCAGTTCTTC. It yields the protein CASSVAQGVRDQHANEQFF.

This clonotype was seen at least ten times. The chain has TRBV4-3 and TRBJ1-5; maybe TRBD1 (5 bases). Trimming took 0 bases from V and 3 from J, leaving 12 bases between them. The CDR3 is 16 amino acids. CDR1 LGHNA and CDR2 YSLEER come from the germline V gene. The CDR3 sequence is CASSQDRDGYNQPQHF. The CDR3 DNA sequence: TGCGCCAGCAGCCAAGATAGGGACGGGTACAATCAGCCCCAGCATTTT.

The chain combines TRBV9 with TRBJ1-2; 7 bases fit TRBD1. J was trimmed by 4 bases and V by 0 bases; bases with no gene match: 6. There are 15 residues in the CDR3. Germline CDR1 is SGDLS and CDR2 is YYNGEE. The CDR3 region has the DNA TGTGCCAGCAGCGTAGGTACAGGGGCGGCCTATGGCTACACCTTC. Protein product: CASSVGTGAAYGYTF.

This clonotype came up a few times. CDR3 in DNA: TGTGCCAGCAGCTTAGGGCCGCAGGGGCAAGAGACCCAGTACTTC. Protein product: CASSLGPQGQETQYF. The chain recombines TRBV13 with TRBJ2-5; D might be TRBD1 (6 bases). V lost 0 bases and J lost 2, with 10 bases in between. This CDR3 spans 15 amino acids. Germline V gene data show CDR1 as PRHDT and CDR2 as FYEKMQ (reference sequence).

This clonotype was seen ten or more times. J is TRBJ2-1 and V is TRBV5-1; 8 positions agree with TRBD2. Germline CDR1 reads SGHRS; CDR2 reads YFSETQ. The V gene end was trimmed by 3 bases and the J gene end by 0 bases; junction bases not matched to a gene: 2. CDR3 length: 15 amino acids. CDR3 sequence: CASSYLAGSYNEQFF. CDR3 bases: TGCGCCAGCAGCTACCTAGCGGGCTCCTACAATGAGCAGTTCTTC.

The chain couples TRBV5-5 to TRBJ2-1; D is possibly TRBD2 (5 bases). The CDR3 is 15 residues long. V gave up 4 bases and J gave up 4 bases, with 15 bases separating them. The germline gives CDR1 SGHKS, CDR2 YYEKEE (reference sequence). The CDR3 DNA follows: TGTGCCAGCAGCAGAAACAGCGGAGTTTACAATGAGCAGTTCTTC. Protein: CASSRNSGVYNEQFF.

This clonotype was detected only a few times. CDR3 protein: CSARDLNSGSLFPYEQYF. The CDR3 bases are TGCAGTGCTAGAGATTTGAATAGCGGGAGTTTATTCCCCTACGAGCAGTACTTC. The chain carries TRBV20-1 and TRBJ2-7; 9 nucleotides line up with TRBD2. Germline CDR1 reads DFQATT; CDR2 reads SNEGSKA (reference sequence). Unmatched junction bases numbered 14, after V lost 0 bases and J lost 2 bases. CDR3 size: 18 residues.

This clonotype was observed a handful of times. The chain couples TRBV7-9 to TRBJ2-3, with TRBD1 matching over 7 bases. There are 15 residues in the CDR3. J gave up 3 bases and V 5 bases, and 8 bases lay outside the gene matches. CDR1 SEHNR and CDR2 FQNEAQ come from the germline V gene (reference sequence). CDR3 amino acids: CASSTTGQGTDTQYF. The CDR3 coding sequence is TGTGCCAGCAGCACGACAGGGCAGGGGACAGATACGCAGTATTTT. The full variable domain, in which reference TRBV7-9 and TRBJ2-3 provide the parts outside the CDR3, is DTGVSQNPRHKITKRGQNVTFRCDPISEHNRLYWYRQTLGQGPEFLTYFQNEAQLEKSRLLSDRFSAERPKGSFSTLEIQRTEQGDSAMYLCASSTTGQGTDTQYFGPGTRLTVL.

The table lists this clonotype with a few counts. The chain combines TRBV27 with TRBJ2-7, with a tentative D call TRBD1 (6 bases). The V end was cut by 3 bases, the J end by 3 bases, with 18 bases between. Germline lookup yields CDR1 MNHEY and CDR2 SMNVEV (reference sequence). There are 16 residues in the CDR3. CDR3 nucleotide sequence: TGTGCCAGCAGTTTCGTACTCGGGCAGGGGCTCTACGAGCAGTACTTC. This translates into CASSFVLGQGLYEQYF.

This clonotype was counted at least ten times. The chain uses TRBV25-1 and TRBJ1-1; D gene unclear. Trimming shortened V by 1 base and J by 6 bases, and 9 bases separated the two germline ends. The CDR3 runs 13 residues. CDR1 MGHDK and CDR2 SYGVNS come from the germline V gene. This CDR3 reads CASSEWSGPEAFF. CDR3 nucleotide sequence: TGTGCCAGCAGTGAATGGTCGGGCCCTGAAGCTTTCTTT.

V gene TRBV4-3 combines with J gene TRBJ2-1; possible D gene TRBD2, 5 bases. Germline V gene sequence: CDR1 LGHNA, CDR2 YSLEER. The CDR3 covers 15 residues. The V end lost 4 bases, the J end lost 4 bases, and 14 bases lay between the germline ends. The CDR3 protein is CASSLDPTSYNEQFF. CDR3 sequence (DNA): TGCGCCAGCAGCCTAGACCCCACTAGTTACAATGAGCAGTTCTTC.

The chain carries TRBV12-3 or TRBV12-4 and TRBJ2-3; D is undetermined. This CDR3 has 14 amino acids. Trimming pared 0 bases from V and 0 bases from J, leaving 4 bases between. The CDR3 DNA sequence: TGTGCCAGCAGTTTAGCTAGGAGCACAGATACGCAGTATTTT. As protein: CASSLARSTDTQYF.

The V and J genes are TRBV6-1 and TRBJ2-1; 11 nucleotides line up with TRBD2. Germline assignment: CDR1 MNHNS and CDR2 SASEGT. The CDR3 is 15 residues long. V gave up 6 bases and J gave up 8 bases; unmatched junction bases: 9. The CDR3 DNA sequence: TGTGCCAGCAGCAAACTAGCGGGAGTAGGGGATGAGCAGTTCTTC. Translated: CASSKLAGVGDEQFF.